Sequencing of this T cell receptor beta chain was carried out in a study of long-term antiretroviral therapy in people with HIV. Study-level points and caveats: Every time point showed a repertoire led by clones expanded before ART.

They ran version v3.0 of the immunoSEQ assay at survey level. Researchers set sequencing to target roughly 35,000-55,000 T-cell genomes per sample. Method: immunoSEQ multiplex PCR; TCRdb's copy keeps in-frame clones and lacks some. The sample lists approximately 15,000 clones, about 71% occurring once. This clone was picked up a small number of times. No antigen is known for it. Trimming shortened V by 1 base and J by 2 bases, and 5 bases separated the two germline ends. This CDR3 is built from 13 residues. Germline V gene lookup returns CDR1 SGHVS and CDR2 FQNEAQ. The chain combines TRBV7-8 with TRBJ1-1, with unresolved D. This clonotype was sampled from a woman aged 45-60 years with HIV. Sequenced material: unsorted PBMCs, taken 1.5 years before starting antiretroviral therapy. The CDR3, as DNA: TGTGCCAGCAGCTTAGATTCCAACACTGAAGCTTTCTTT. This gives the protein CASSLDSNTEAFF.